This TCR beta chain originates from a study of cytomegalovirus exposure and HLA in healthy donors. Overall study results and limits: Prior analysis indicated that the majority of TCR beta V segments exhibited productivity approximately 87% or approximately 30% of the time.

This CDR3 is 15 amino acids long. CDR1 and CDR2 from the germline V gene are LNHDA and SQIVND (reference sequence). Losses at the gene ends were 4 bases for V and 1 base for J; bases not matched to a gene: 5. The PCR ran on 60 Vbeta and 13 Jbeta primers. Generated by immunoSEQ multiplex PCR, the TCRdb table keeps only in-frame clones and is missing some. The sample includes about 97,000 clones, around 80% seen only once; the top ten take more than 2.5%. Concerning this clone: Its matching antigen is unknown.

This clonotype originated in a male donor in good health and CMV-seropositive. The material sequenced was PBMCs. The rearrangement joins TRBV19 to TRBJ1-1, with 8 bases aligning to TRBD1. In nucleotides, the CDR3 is TGTGCCAGTAGTAACTCCGGGACAGGGAACACTGAAGCTTTCTTT. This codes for CASSNSGTGNTEAFF.